One sample yielded the 29 T cell receptor beta chains listed below, sequenced in a study of cytomegalovirus exposure and HLA in healthy donors. PCR primers comprised 60 Vbeta and 13 Jbeta primers. Generated by immunoSEQ multiplex PCR, the TCRdb table keeps only in-frame clones and is missing some. The top ten clones hold 4.5% to 6% of a sample with 150,000 to 200,000 clones, around 81% of them seen once. Sequenced: PBMCs. The source is a man in his forties in good health and CMV-seronegative.

This clone was found a few times. This chain links TRBV10-3 with TRBJ1-2; D ambiguous. Per germline, CDR1 ENHRY and CDR2 SYGVKD. Deletions cut 10 bases from V and 2 bases from J, with 20 bases between. This CDR3 is 15 amino acids long. CDR3 bases: TGTGCCACCCGGTTGGGAGGGAATAGAAACTATGGCTACACCTTC. Protein: CATRLGGNRNYGYTF.

The J gene is TRBJ2-7, the V gene TRBV19; 8 nucleotides agree with TRBD2. The CDR3 consists of 17 residues. CDR1 LNHDA and CDR2 SQIVND come from the germline V gene (reference sequence). With V trimmed by 1 base and J by 4 bases, 12 bases remained unmatched. In DNA, the CDR3 is TGTGCCAGTAGTATAGGCTTTAGCGGGACCTTGGGGTACGAGCAGTACTTC. It specifies CASSIGFSGTLGYEQYF.

The chain uses TRBV10-1 and TRBJ2-3; 9 bases agree with TRBD1. With V trimmed by 4 bases and J by 9 bases, 8 bases remained unmatched. The length of the CDR3 is 14 residues. CDR1 is WNHNN, CDR2 SYGVQD, per germline (reference sequence). The CDR3 nucleotides are TGCGCCAGCAGTGGGACAGGGGCCCCCCTCACGCAGTATTTT. It encodes CASSGTGAPLTQYF.

The chain recombines TRBV10-3 with TRBJ2-5, with D perhaps matching TRBD2 (6 bases). CDR3 size: 15 residues. The germline V gene encodes CDR1 ENHRY and CDR2 SYGVKD. The germline V and J ends were trimmed by 2 bases and 7 bases, with 17 bases remaining between them. In nucleotides, the CDR3 is TGTGCCATCAGTGAGCCCTCCCCCAGTAGCGGGACCCAGTACTTC. It encodes CAISEPSPSSGTQYF.

This chain links TRBV19 with TRBJ1-3; D is uncertain. The CDR3 loop spans 13 amino acids. The V and J ends lost 8 bases and 8 bases respectively, with 16 bases between them. Germline V gene lookup returns CDR1 LNHDA and CDR2 SQIVND (reference sequence). The CDR3 region is CASGELVRDTIYF. Here the CDR3 DNA reads TGTGCCAGTGGGGAGCTTGTTCGGGACACCATATATTTT.

The V and J genes are TRBV9 and TRBJ2-2; D unresolved. CDR3 length: 15 amino acids. Per the germline V gene, CDR1 is SGDLS and CDR2 is YYNGEE. V dropped 4 bases and J dropped 3 bases, with 13 bases sitting between them. The CDR3 nucleotides read TGTGCCAGCAGCACAAGAGGCGGTTACACCGGGGAGCTGTTTTTT. Translation: CASSTRGGYTGELFF.

J is TRBJ2-1 and V is TRBV16; D might be TRBD1 (5 bases). V lost 1 base to trimming and J lost 6 bases, with 16 bases between them. The length of the CDR3 is 16 residues. Germline values: CDR1 KGHSY, CDR2 FQNENV. The CDR3 protein is CASSQYRQGRINEQFF. CDR3 coding DNA: TGTGCCAGCAGCCAATATCGTCAGGGCCGTATCAATGAGCAGTTCTTC.

This chain links TRBV12-5 with TRBJ2-5; 11 positions match TRBD2. The length of the CDR3 is 15 residues. Per the germline V gene, CDR1 is LGHNT and CDR2 is FRNRAP. In DNA, the CDR3 is TGTGCCAGCTCTGGGGGGACTAGCGGCCAAGAGACCCAGTACTTC. This translates into CASSGGTSGQETQYF. Filled out from reference TRBV12-5 and TRBJ2-5, the complete variable domain reads DARVTQTPRHKVTEMGQEVTMRCQPILGHNTVFWYRQTMMQGLELLAYFRNRAPLDDSGMPKDRFSAEMPDATLATLKIQPSEPRDSAVYFCASSGGTSGQETQYFGPGTRLLVL.

The chain joins TRBV29-1 to TRBJ2-2; 8 bases agree with TRBD1. From germline, CDR1 is SQVTM and CDR2 ANQGSEA. This CDR3 has 14 amino acids. The ends lost 6 bases at V and 0 bases at J; junction bases unmatched: 3. The DNA for the CDR3 is TGCAGCGTCGGACAGGGCTCGAACACCGGGGAGCTGTTTTTT. Its protein is CSVGQGSNTGELFF.

V usage is TRBV9 and J usage is TRBJ2-7; 9 nucleotides align to TRBD1. The CDR3 totals 15 residues. The V gene's germline CDR1 is SGDLS and CDR2 YYNGEE. The V gene end was trimmed by 3 bases and the J gene end by 5 bases; junction bases not matched to a gene: 9. The CDR3, as DNA: TGTGCCAGCAGCGCCCCCGGGACAGGGTTCGACGAGCAGTACTTC. Protein: CASSAPGTGFDEQYF.

This clone appeared a few times. V is TRBV30 and J is TRBJ1-2; the D gene is possibly TRBD1 (5 bases). V was clipped by 3 bases and J by 4 bases, with 6 bases between them. CDR3 length: 11 amino acids. Germline lookup yields CDR1 GTSNPN and CDR2 SVGIG (reference sequence). Here the CDR3 reads CAWRTGYGYTF. The DNA of the CDR3 is TGTGCCTGGAGAACAGGCTATGGCTACACCTTC.

The chain has TRBV5-6 and TRBJ2-3, with D perhaps TRBD2 (5 bases). Deletions cut 1 base from V and 1 base from J, with 7 bases between. This CDR3 region has 14 residues. In germline, CDR1 is SGHDT, CDR2 YYEEEE. The chain's CDR3 is CASSLWGGTDTQYF. The CDR3 nucleotides read TGTGCCAGCAGCTTGTGGGGAGGCACAGATACGCAGTATTTT.

This chain joins TRBV5-1 and TRBJ2-1; 11 bases match TRBD2. The CDR3 contains 15 residues. With 7 bases clipped from V and 4 bases from J, the junction kept 7 bases outside the gene matches. CDR1 is SGHRS and CDR2 is YFSETQ in the germline V gene. The CDR3 protein is CASAVLAGEYNEQFF. CDR3 sequence (DNA): TGCGCCAGCGCGGTACTAGCGGGGGAATACAATGAGCAGTTCTTC.

The chain has TRBV12-5 and TRBJ1-2, with TRBD1 as a possible D gene (6 bases). Germline V gene sequence: CDR1 LGHNT, CDR2 FRNRAP. There are 14 residues in the CDR3. V lost 1 base, J lost 2 bases, and 8 bases lay in between. The CDR3, as DNA: TGTGCTAGTGGTTTGGAACAGGGCAACTATGGCTACACCTTC. Amino acids: CASGLEQGNYGYTF. Using reference TRBV12-5 and TRBJ1-2 for the parts outside the CDR3, the full variable domain is DARVTQTPRHKVTEMGQEVTMRCQPILGHNTVFWYRQTMMQGLELLAYFRNRAPLDDSGMPKDRFSAEMPDATLATLKIQPSEPRDSAVYFCASGLEQGNYGYTFGSGTRLTVV.

Only a few counts were recorded for this clone. The chain combines TRBV5-4 with TRBJ2-4, with 7 positions matching TRBD2. Germline CDR1 is SGHNT and CDR2 is YYREEE (reference sequence). The trim removed 3 bases at V and 10 bases at J, leaving 10 bases unmatched. The CDR3 length is 14 residues. The CDR3, as DNA: TGTGCCAGCAGCTCCGACCGGTGGGGGGGAATTCAGTACTTC. This gives the protein CASSSDRWGGIQYF.

Concerning this clone itself: Distinct nucleotide sequences in the sample also encode this CDR3. The J gene is TRBJ2-7, the V gene TRBV7-2, with TRBD1 identical over 7 bases. After removal of 1 base from V and 4 bases from J, the junction contained 1 base not matched to a gene. This CDR3 is built from 13 residues. Germline CDR1 is SGHTA and CDR2 is FQGNSA. The CDR3, as DNA: TGTGCCAGCAGCTTAGACAGGGGTTACGAGCAGTACTTC. Its translation is CASSLDRGYEQYF. Together with reference TRBV7-2 and TRBJ2-7, the CDR3 gives the full variable domain: GAGVSQSPSNKVTEKGKDVELRCDPISGHTALYWYRQSLGQGLEFLIYFQGNSAPDKSGLPSDRFSAERTGGSVSTLTIQRTQQEDSAVYLCASSLDRGYEQYFGPGTRLTVT.

The J gene is TRBJ2-3, the V gene TRBV2; 8 bases match TRBD2. J lost 1 base, V lost 5 bases, and 2 bases had no gene match. CDR3 length: 14 residues. Germline lookup yields CDR1 SNHLY and CDR2 FYNNEI. The CDR3 is CASSPGGGTDTQYF. CDR3 bases: TGTGCCAGCAGTCCGGGGGGGGGCACAGATACGCAGTATTTT.

V usage is TRBV7-9 and J usage is TRBJ2-7, with unresolved D. The CDR3 is made up of 13 amino acids. The V and J ends lost 3 bases and 3 bases respectively, with 9 bases between them. CDR1 is SEHNR, CDR2 FQNEAQ, per germline (reference sequence). The DNA of the CDR3 is TGTGCCAGCAGCTTTTATGACTTCTACGAGCAGTACTTC. Translation: CASSFYDFYEQYF. Full variable domain (outside the CDR3, taken from reference TRBV7-9 and TRBJ2-7): DTGVSQNPRHKITKRGQNVTFRCDPISEHNRLYWYRQTLGQGPEFLTYFQNEAQLEKSRLLSDRFSAERPKGSFSTLEIQRTEQGDSAMYLCASSFYDFYEQYFGPGTRLTVT.

The table lists this clone with a few counts. The gene calls are TRBV4-1 and TRBJ1-1; a possible D gene is TRBD1 (5 bases). The germline gives CDR1 MGHRA, CDR2 YSYEKL. V lost 3 bases, J lost 7 bases, and 18 bases lay in between. The CDR3 contains 15 residues. The CDR3 coding sequence is TGCGCCAGCAGCCACACCACCCAACGGGGGTTTGAAGCTTTCTTT. Protein sequence: CASSHTTQRGFEAFF.

This chain connects TRBV6-5 to TRBJ2-2, with D perhaps TRBD1 (5 bases). The CDR3 is 16 residues long. V lost 0 bases and J lost 6, with 14 bases in between. Germline V gene lookup returns CDR1 MNHEY and CDR2 SVGAGI. The CDR3, as DNA: TGTGCCAGCAGTTACTCCTACAGGTTTGGTCCCGGGGAGCTGTTTTTT. It encodes CASSYSYRFGPGELFF.

This clone was detected only a few times. The chain joins TRBV5-1 to TRBJ2-1; 7 bases line up with TRBD2. V lost 0 bases and J lost 8; bases outside the gene matches: 17. Germline values: CDR1 SGHRS, CDR2 YFSETQ. CDR3 length equals 18 residues. The CDR3 loop is CASSLAGGVGGGQDEQFF. The CDR3 coding sequence is TGCGCCAGCAGCTTGGCTGGGGGGGTGGGAGGAGGCCAAGATGAGCAGTTCTTC.

The CDR3 reads CASSIKSGQGGNQPQHF. The DNA for the CDR3 is TGTGCCAGTAGTATCAAGTCAGGACAGGGAGGTAATCAGCCCCAGCATTTT. The chain employs TRBV19 and TRBJ1-5, with 8 bases that match TRBD1. V shed 3 bases, J shed 4 bases, and the junction held 11 bases outside the gene matches. The CDR3 consists of 17 residues. The germline CDR1 and CDR2 sequences are LNHDA and SQIVND (reference sequence).

CDR3 coding DNA: TGTGCCAGCAGTCCCTCTGACAGCAGATACACTGAAGCTTTCTTT. It translates to CASSPSDSRYTEAFF. V usage is TRBV6-5 and J usage is TRBJ1-1, with a possible D match to TRBD1 (5 bases). Between the trimmed V and J ends, which lost 5 bases and 3 bases, there was a span of 16 bases. The CDR3 is made up of 15 amino acids. Germline values: CDR1 MNHEY, CDR2 SVGAGI.

This rearrangement joins TRBV6-1 to TRBJ2-3; D may be TRBD2 (6 bases). CDR1 and CDR2 from the germline V gene are MNHNS and SASEGT. Trimming shortened V by 6 bases and J by 6 bases, and 10 bases separated the two germline ends. The length of the CDR3 is 12 residues. In DNA, the CDR3 is TGTGCCAGCAGGGCTAGCGCGGATACGCAGTATTTT. Protein product: CASRASADTQYF.

The chain is built from TRBV5-1 and TRBJ2-2, with 7 bases aligning to TRBD2. The V gene end was trimmed by 1 base and the J gene end by 4 bases; junction bases not matched to a gene: 4. Germline V gene sequence: CDR1 SGHRS, CDR2 YFSETQ. The CDR3 consists of 15 residues. The CDR3 region has the DNA TGCGCCAGCAGCTTGAGGGCGGGAGTCACCGGGGAGCTGTTTTTT. It yields the protein CASSLRAGVTGELFF.

This chain connects TRBV18 to TRBJ1-6; D remains unclear. Germline V CDR1 and CDR2: KGHSH, LQKENI. Trimming took 4 bases from V and 9 from J, leaving 10 bases between them. The CDR3 contains 13 residues. Here the CDR3 DNA reads TGTGCCAGCTCACTCTCTATAATTTCACCCCTCCACTTT. Its protein is CASSLSIISPLHF. Full variable domain (remainder filled in from reference TRBV18 and TRBJ1-6): NAGVMQNPRHLVRRRGQEARLRCSPMKGHSHVYWYRQLPEEGLKFMVYLQKENIIDESGMPKERFSAEFPKEGPSILRIQQVVRGDSAAYFCASSLSIISPLHFGNGTRLTVT.

In DNA, the CDR3 is TGCGCCAGCAGCGCCCCGGGGGGCAGAAATTCACCCCTCCACTTT. Protein product: CASSAPGGRNSPLHF. The rearrangement joins TRBV5-1 to TRBJ1-6; D is perhaps TRBD1 (6 bases). CDR3 length equals 15 residues. V lost 4 bases and J lost 7, with 15 bases in between. Germline CDR1 SGHRS, CDR2 YFSETQ.

The chain couples TRBV2 to TRBJ2-3; no reliable D call. Trimming cost V 6 bases and J 5 bases, with 12 bases left between them. Germline V gene sequence: CDR1 SNHLY, CDR2 FYNNEI. This CDR3 region has 13 residues. CDR3 sequence: CASSPMERDTQYF. The CDR3 DNA follows: TGTGCCAGCAGCCCCATGGAGAGAGATACGCAGTATTTT.

J is TRBJ2-5 and V is TRBV27; 7 bases are shared with TRBD1. The CDR3 sequence is 15 residues long. Germline V CDR1 and CDR2: MNHEY, SMNVEV (reference sequence). V was pared by 5 bases and J by 1 base, with 7 bases of the junction left unmatched. CDR3 DNA sequence: TGTGCCAGCAGTCCCGAGGCAGGGGGCCAAGAGACCCAGTACTTC. The encoded protein is CASSPEAGGQETQYF.